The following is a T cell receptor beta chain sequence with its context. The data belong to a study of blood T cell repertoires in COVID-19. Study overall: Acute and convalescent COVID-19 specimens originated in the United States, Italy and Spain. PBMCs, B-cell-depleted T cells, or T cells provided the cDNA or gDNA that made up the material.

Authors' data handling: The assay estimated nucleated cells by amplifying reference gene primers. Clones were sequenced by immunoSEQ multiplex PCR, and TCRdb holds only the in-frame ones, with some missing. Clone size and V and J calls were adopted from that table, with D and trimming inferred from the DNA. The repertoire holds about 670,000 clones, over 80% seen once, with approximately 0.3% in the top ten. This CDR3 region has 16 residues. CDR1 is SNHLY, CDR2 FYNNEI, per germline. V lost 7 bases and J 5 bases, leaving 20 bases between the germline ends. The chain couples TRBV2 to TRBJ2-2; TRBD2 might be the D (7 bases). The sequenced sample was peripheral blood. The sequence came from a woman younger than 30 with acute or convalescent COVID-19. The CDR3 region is CASTKGRGGPTGELFF. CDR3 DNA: TGTGCCAGCACCAAAGGGAGGGGGGGCCCGACCGGGGAGCTGTTTTTT.